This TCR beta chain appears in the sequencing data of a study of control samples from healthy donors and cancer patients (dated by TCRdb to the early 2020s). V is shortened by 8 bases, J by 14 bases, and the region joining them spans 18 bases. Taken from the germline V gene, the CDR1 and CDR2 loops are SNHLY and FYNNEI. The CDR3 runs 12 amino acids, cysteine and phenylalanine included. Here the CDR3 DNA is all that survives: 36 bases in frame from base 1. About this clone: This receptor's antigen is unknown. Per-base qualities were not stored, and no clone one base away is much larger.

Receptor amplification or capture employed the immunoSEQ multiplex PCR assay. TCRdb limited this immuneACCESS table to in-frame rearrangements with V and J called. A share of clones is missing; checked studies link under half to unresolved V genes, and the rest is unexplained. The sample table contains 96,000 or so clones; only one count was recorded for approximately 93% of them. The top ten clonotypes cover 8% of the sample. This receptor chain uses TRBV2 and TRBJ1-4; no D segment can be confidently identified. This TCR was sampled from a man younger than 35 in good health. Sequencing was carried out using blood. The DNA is TGTGCCAGCCGAACCCTCCCAGCCTTTCTGTTTTTT. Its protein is CASRTLPAFLFF.